This is a list of T cell receptor beta chains from one sample in a study of T cell responses to AZD1222 COVID-19 vaccine. Repertoires were generated with immunoSEQ multiplex PCR, while TCRdb's copy carries only in-frame clones and drops some. The sample records 180,000 or so clones, approximately 90% being singletons. This material consisted of peripheral blood, taken 28 days after the second AZD1222 dose. The receptors originated from an adult who received the AZD1222 COVID-19 vaccine. Each CDR3 is given without its conserved first and last residue. Fields, in order: CDR3 protein, clone size, V gene, J gene. The listing skips clone size in some rows; elsewhere it reads once, few, many or a size class.

CDR3 protein: ASSSRGGRDEQY
clone size: NA
V gene: TRBV9
J gene: TRBJ2-7

CDR3 protein: ASSTFGEQF
clone size: NA
V gene: TRBV19
J gene: TRBJ2-1

CDR3 protein: ASSPTGLSNQPQH
clone size: once
V gene: TRBV5-1
J gene: TRBJ1-5

CDR3 protein: ASRKAGGRTDTQY
clone size: NA
V gene: TRBV27
J gene: TRBJ2-3

CDR3 protein: ASSLGQGNQPQH
clone size: NA
V gene: TRBV18
J gene: TRBJ1-5

CDR3 protein: ASSPGLAGALISYEQY
clone size: NA
V gene: TRBV7-2
J gene: TRBJ2-7

CDR3 protein: ASSSQRLAGGRYEQY
clone size: NA
V gene: TRBV5-1
J gene: TRBJ2-7

CDR3 protein: ASSQRSGRGTEAF
clone size: NA
V gene: TRBV3-1/TRBV3-2
J gene: TRBJ1-1

CDR3 protein: AWRIGTVDNSPLH
clone size: NA
V gene: TRBV30
J gene: TRBJ1-6

CDR3 protein: ASSRRQGLWAEAF
clone size: NA
V gene: TRBV21-1
J gene: TRBJ1-1

CDR3 protein: ASSPGLAGREQF
clone size: few
V gene: TRBV7-3
J gene: TRBJ2-1

CDR3 protein: ASRTGSGKLF
clone size: few
V gene: TRBV2
J gene: TRBJ1-4

CDR3 protein: AISPGGPLRETQY
clone size: NA
V gene: TRBV10-3
J gene: TRBJ2-5

CDR3 protein: ASSPAPGQGASIGYT
clone size: NA
V gene: TRBV18
J gene: TRBJ1-2

CDR3 protein: ASSPRTRVPFYNEQF
clone size: NA
V gene: TRBV18
J gene: TRBJ2-1

CDR3 protein: ASSPGGSYGYT
clone size: NA
V gene: TRBV10-1
J gene: TRBJ1-2

CDR3 protein: ASSLQGNTEAF
clone size: NA
V gene: TRBV7-9
J gene: TRBJ1-1

CDR3 protein: ASSPGTGSPLRGEQY
clone size: once
V gene: TRBV19
J gene: TRBJ2-7

CDR3 protein: ASSQSKWVYEQY
clone size: NA
V gene: TRBV23-1
J gene: TRBJ2-7

CDR3 protein: ASSAYLGATDTQY
clone size: NA
V gene: TRBV25-1
J gene: TRBJ2-3

CDR3 protein: ASSIFGGTTEAF
clone size: few
V gene: TRBV19
J gene: TRBJ1-1

CDR3 protein: ASSSTSGINTGELF
clone size: NA
V gene: TRBV7-6
J gene: TRBJ2-2

CDR3 protein: ASDPGSYNEQF
clone size: many
V gene: TRBV12-5
J gene: TRBJ2-1

CDR3 protein: ASSENRDRSTDTQY
clone size: NA
V gene: TRBV6-1
J gene: TRBJ2-3

CDR3 protein: ASSLEQGLGGYT
clone size: NA
V gene: TRBV5-1
J gene: TRBJ1-2

CDR3 protein: ASSRQGLREPLH
clone size: few
V gene: TRBV2
J gene: TRBJ1-6

CDR3 protein: ASSVVGQGKVYSNQPQH
clone size: few
V gene: TRBV5-1
J gene: TRBJ1-5

CDR3 protein: ASSTRRGQPQH
clone size: NA
V gene: TRBV19
J gene: TRBJ1-5

CDR3 protein: ATRTDRSYEQY
clone size: NA
V gene: TRBV10-3
J gene: TRBJ2-7

CDR3 protein: ATSRGPGPNSDTQY
clone size: NA
V gene: TRBV15
J gene: TRBJ2-3

CDR3 protein: ASSYGGDTGELF
clone size: once
V gene: TRBV6-2/TRBV6-3
J gene: TRBJ2-2

CDR3 protein: ASSLPKDSNQPQH
clone size: NA
V gene: TRBV28
J gene: TRBJ1-5

CDR3 protein: ASSLGGPYNSPLH
clone size: NA
V gene: TRBV6-5
J gene: TRBJ1-6

CDR3 protein: ASSGYMAEGSPLH
clone size: NA
V gene: TRBV27
J gene: TRBJ1-6

CDR3 protein: ATSDSPGGGGNSPLH
clone size: NA
V gene: TRBV24-1
J gene: TRBJ1-6

CDR3 protein: ASSFKGGNTEAF
clone size: NA
V gene: TRBV7-9
J gene: TRBJ1-1

CDR3 protein: ASSQGQGVNQPQH
clone size: NA
V gene: TRBV4-1
J gene: TRBJ1-5

CDR3 protein: ASSDDRVSTDTQY
clone size: NA
V gene: TRBV6-1
J gene: TRBJ2-3

CDR3 protein: ASRRGLAANTGELF
clone size: NA
V gene: TRBV7-9
J gene: TRBJ2-2

CDR3 protein: ASSFRVGYGGVRGPQH
clone size: NA
V gene: TRBV5-4
J gene: TRBJ1-5

CDR3 protein: ASSQEIAGGLIGELF
clone size: NA
V gene: TRBV4-1
J gene: TRBJ2-2

CDR3 protein: ASSTGNQPQH
clone size: NA
V gene: TRBV12-3/TRBV12-4
J gene: TRBJ1-5

CDR3 protein: ASSFGGRAF
clone size: NA
V gene: TRBV12-3/TRBV12-4
J gene: TRBJ1-1

CDR3 protein: ASSTRGAGNTIY
clone size: NA
V gene: TRBV5-6
J gene: TRBJ1-3

CDR3 protein: SVLGQRYNEQF
clone size: NA
V gene: TRBV29-1
J gene: TRBJ2-1

CDR3 protein: ASSFGGGWQETQY
clone size: NA
V gene: TRBV5-1
J gene: TRBJ2-5

CDR3 protein: ASGRDRKETQY
clone size: NA
V gene: TRBV12-5
J gene: TRBJ2-5

CDR3 protein: ASRQGGAVYGYT
clone size: NA
V gene: TRBV7-9
J gene: TRBJ1-2

CDR3 protein: ASNRDTDTQY
clone size: NA
V gene: TRBV7-9
J gene: TRBJ2-3

CDR3 protein: ASSLATSQETQY
clone size: NA
V gene: TRBV5-1
J gene: TRBJ2-5

CDR3 protein: ASSSTSGGGNEQF
clone size: NA
V gene: TRBV5-4
J gene: TRBJ2-1

CDR3 protein: ASSRSNTEAF
clone size: NA
V gene: TRBV3-1/TRBV3-2
J gene: TRBJ1-1

CDR3 protein: ASSLGDSITGELF
clone size: NA
V gene: TRBV5-1
J gene: TRBJ2-2

CDR3 protein: ASSPRGARGRETQY
clone size: NA
V gene: TRBV3-1/TRBV3-2
J gene: TRBJ2-5

CDR3 protein: ASRLGGSSYNEQF
clone size: NA
V gene: TRBV5-1
J gene: TRBJ2-1

CDR3 protein: ASSLGLADYEQY
clone size: NA
V gene: TRBV5-6
J gene: TRBJ2-7

CDR3 protein: ASNHREGNTGELF
clone size: NA
V gene: TRBV7-9
J gene: TRBJ2-2

CDR3 protein: ASSFSGTGGAGETQY
clone size: NA
V gene: TRBV27
J gene: TRBJ2-5

CDR3 protein: ASSYLDTYEKLF
clone size: NA
V gene: TRBV6-5
J gene: TRBJ1-4

CDR3 protein: ASSRTGRNSPLH
clone size: NA
V gene: TRBV27
J gene: TRBJ1-6